The clone carrying this TCR beta chain was observed once. This specimen comes from a study of blood T cell repertoires in COVID-19. Germline V gives CDR1 SGHAT, CDR2 FQNNGV. This CDR3 region has 16 residues. J was trimmed by 10 bases and V by 2 bases; bases with no gene match: 10. Libraries were prepared by immunoSEQ multiplex PCR; TCRdb keeps only in-frame clonotypes and omits some of them. The sample includes fewer than 200,000 clones, 70% to 90% of them seen just once. The chain is built from TRBV11-2 and TRBJ1-6; TRBD1 agrees at 8 bases. The clonotype comes from a man in his sixties with active or convalescent COVID-19. Sequenced: peripheral blood. This chain's CDR3 is CASSLLYGRGRSPLHF. The CDR3 DNA reads TGTGCCAGCAGCTTACTTTACGGCAGGGGGCGATCACCCCTCCACTTT. Filled out from reference TRBV11-2 and TRBJ1-6, the complete variable domain reads EAGVAQSPRYKIIEKRQSVAFWCNPISGHATLYWYQQILGQGPKLLIQFQNNGVVDDSQLPKDRFSAERLKGVDSTLKIQPAKLEDSAVYLCASSLLYGRGRSPLHFGNGTRLTVT.